Below are 5 T cell receptor beta chains sequenced from a single sample in a study of shared clonotypes between healthy human individuals (dated by TCRdb to 2018 to 2020). Library prep was done by the immunoSEQ multiplex PCR assay. TCRdb took over this immuneACCESS table, retaining in-frame rearrangements with V and J assigned. Such tables are incomplete; in checked studies, under half of the missing clones stem from an unresolved V gene, and the remainder is unexplained. This sample comprises a few million clones, around 90% of them detected only once. 0.37% of the sample goes to the ten largest clones. The sequenced sample was naive CD4+ T cells from PBMCs. The cell subset or site tag for this specimen amounts to: CD45RA+ positively selected. The receptors come from a man between 18 and 35 years old in good health. Some clones in this sample may be carry-over from other donors' samples.

The chain recombines TRBV5-6 with TRBJ1-2; perhaps TRBD1 as D (6 bases). Germline V gives CDR1 SGHDT, CDR2 YYEEEE. The CDR3 is made up of 14 amino acids. Trimming shortened V by 2 bases and J by 4 bases, and 12 bases separated the two germline ends. CDR3 loop: CASSLTGNFYGYTF. The CDR3 DNA follows: TGTGCCAGCAGCTTAACAGGGAACTTCTATGGCTACACCTTC.

The chain is built from TRBV2 and TRBJ2-7; 9 bases map to TRBD1. The germline V gene encodes CDR1 SNHLY and CDR2 FYNNEI. V gave up 4 bases and J gave up 0 bases; unmatched junction bases: 7. The CDR3 contains 16 residues. Here the CDR3 reads CASSGGGTGSSYEQYF. The CDR3, as DNA: TGTGCCAGCAGTGGAGGGGGGACAGGGAGCTCCTACGAGCAGTACTTC. The variable domain in full, with the rest retrieved from reference TRBV2 and TRBJ2-7, is EPEVTQTPSHQVTQMGQEVILRCVPISNHLYFYWYRQILGQKVEFLVSFYNNEISEKSEIFDDQFSVERPDGSNFTLKIRSTKLEDSAMYFCASSGGGTGSSYEQYFGPGTRLTVT.

The rearrangement uses TRBV7-2 and TRBJ2-2; 9 nucleotides match TRBD2. Unmatched junction bases numbered 13, after V lost 5 bases and J lost 0 bases. This CDR3 spans 19 amino acids. Germline CDR1 is SGHTA and CDR2 is FQGNSA. CDR3 residues: CASSPTIASGTTNTGELFF. CDR3 sequence (DNA): TGTGCCAGCAGCCCGACGATAGCTAGCGGGACCACGAACACCGGGGAGCTGTTTTTT.

This chain joins TRBV2 and TRBJ2-5, with 8 positions matching TRBD2. J was trimmed by 4 bases and V by 4 bases; bases with no gene match: 5. In germline, CDR1 is SNHLY, CDR2 FYNNEI. This CDR3 comprises 14 residues. The DNA for the CDR3 is TGTGCCAGCAGTGCAGCGGGGGTTGGAGAGACCCAGTACTTC. Translating gives CASSAAGVGETQYF.

V gene TRBV7-2 combines with J gene TRBJ2-7, with D possibly being TRBD2 (6 bases). The CDR3 length is 17 residues. V shed 4 bases and J shed 0 bases, with 19 bases lying between them. CDR1 is SGHTA, CDR2 FQGNSA, per germline. This CDR3 reads CASSSQPGDYYSYEQYF. CDR3 DNA: TGTGCCAGCAGCTCCCAACCGGGGGATTATTACTCCTACGAGCAGTACTTC.